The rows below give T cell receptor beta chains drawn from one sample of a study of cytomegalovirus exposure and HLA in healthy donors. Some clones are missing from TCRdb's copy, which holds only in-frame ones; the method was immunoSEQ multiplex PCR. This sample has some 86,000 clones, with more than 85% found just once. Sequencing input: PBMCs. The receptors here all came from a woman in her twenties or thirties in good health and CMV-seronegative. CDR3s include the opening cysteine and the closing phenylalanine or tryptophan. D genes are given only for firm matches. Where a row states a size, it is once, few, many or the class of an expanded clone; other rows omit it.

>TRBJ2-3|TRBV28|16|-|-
TGTGCCAGCAGCCTGGAGGGGAAGACCTTCGCAGATACGCAGTATTTT
CASSLEGKTFADTQYF
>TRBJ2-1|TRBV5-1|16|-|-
TGCGCCAGCAGCTTGGTCGCGGTAAGCTCCTACAATGAGCAGTTCTTC
CASSLVAVSSYNEQFF
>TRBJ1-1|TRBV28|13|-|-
TGTGCCAGCAGGGATAACAGGGCCCCTGAAGCTTTCTTT
CASRDNRAPEAFF
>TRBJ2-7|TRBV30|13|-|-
TGTGCCTGGAGTGTCGGCGGATTTTACGAGCAGTACTTC
CAWSVGGFYEQYF
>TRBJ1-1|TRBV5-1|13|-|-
TGCGCCAGCAGCAAAACAGGGAACACTGAAGCTTTCTTT
CASSKTGNTEAFF
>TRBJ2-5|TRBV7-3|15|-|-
TGTGCCAGCAGCTTATCCGGGGGGCTCCAAGAGACCCAGTACTTC
CASSLSGGLQETQYF
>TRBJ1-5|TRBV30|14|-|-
TGTGCCTGGAGTCGCGCTCGGGGAGGTCAGCCCCAGCATTTT
CAWSRARGGQPQHF
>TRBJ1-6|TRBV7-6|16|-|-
TGTGCCAGCAGCTTAGCGCCCGGACAGTCTAATTCACCCCTCCACTTT
CASSLAPGQSNSPLHF
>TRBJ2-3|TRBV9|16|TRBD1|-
TGTGCCAGCAGCCGACAGGGGGCCTCAAGCACAGATACGCAGTATTTT
CASSRQGASSTDTQYF
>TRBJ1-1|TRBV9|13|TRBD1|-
TGTGCCAGCAGCGTAGAGGGGACAGGGATAGCTTTCTTT
CASSVEGTGIAFF
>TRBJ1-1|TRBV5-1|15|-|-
TGCGCCAGCAGCCCGGCGGGGCTCCCGAACACTGAAGCTTTCTTT
CASSPAGLPNTEAFF
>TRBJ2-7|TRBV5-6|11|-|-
TGTGCCAGCAGCTTCAGGGTCGAGCAGTACTTC
CASSFRVEQYF
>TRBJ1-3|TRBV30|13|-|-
TGTGCCTGGAGTGTACTAACCGGAAACACCATATATTTT
CAWSVLTGNTIYF
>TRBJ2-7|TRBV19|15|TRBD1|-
TGTGCCAGTAGTAGCCGGGACAGGGGCTATTACGAGCAGTACTTC
CASSSRDRGYYEQYF
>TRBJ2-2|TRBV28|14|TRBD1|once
TGTGCCAGCAGTCCGGACAGGATCCCCGGGGAGCTGTTTTTT
CASSPDRIPGELFF
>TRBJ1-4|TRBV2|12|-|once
TGTGCCAGCAAAGGACAATCTGAAAAACTGTTTTTT
CASKGQSEKLFF
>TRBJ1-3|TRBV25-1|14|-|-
TGTGCCAGCAGGTACGGGGGACCCGGAAACACCATATATTTT
CASRYGGPGNTIYF
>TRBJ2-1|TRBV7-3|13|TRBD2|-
TGTGCCAGCAGCTCGACCGGGACTAGTGAAAAGTTCTTC
CASSSTGTSEKFF
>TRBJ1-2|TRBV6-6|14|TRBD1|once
TGTGCCAGCAGCCAGGACAGGGATAACTATGGCTACACCTTC
CASSQDRDNYGYTF
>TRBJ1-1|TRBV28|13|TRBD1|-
TGTGCCAGCAGCCTGGGACAGAGCACTGAAGCTTTCTTT
CASSLGQSTEAFF
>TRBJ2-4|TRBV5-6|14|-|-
TGTGCCAGCAGCGGGGGGAGAGTCAAAAACATTCAGTACTTC
CASSGGRVKNIQYF
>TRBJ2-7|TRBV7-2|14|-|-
TGTGCCAGCAGCGCCTATTTAGCGCCCTACGAGCAGTACTTC
CASSAYLAPYEQYF
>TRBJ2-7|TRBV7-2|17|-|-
TGTGCCAGCAGCTTAGTGCAGGGGCTGAGGAGCTCCTACGAGCAGTACTTC
CASSLVQGLRSSYEQYF
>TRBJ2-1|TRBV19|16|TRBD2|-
TGTGCCAGTAGGGACGGGCTAGCGGCCTCCTACAATGAGCAGTTCTTC
CASRDGLAASYNEQFF
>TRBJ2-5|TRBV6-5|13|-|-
TGTGCCAGCAGTTACGAGGACAAAGAGACCCAGTACTTC
CASSYEDKETQYF
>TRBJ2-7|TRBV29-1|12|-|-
TGCAGCGTTAATATCGGTTCCTACGAGCAGTACTTC
CSVNIGSYEQYF
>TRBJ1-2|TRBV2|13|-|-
TGTGCCAGCAGCCCAGGACAGAACTATGGCTACACCTTC
CASSPGQNYGYTF
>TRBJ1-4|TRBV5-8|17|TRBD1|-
TGTGCCAGCAGCGTCAACAGGGGGCAGCTTAGTAATGAAAAACTGTTTTTT
CASSVNRGQLSNEKLFF
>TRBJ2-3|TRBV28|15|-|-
TGTGCCAGCAGTTTAGGTGGGGGCCGCACAGATACGCAGTATTTT
CASSLGGGRTDTQYF
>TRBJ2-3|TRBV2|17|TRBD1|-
TGTGCCAGCAAATCCAGGGGGCGCGTCGCAGACACAGATACGCAGTATTTT
CASKSRGRVADTDTQYF
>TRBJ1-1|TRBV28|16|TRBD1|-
TGTGCCAGCAGTTTTGGGGACAGGGCGAGGTTGACTGAAGCTTTCTTT
CASSFGDRARLTEAFF
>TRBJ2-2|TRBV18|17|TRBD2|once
TGTGCCAGCTCGCCAATCCTTAGCGGGAGTGGCACCGGGGAGCTGTTTTTT
CASSPILSGSGTGELFF
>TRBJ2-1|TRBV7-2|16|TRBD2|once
TGTGCCAGCAGCCCGCGGGGGGGCCGCCCTCTCAATGAGCAGTTCTTC
CASSPRGGRPLNEQFF
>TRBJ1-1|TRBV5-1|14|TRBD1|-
TGCGCCAGCAGCTTTAGTTACCCCGGGACAGGGGCTTTCTTT
CASSFSYPGTGAFF
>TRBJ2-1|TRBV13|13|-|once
TGTGCCAGCAGCCCCCGTGGAGCTTCCGAGCAGTTCTTC
CASSPRGASEQFF
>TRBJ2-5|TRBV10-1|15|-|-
TGCGCCAGCAGTGATGCTAGGGGAATGGGAGAGACCCAGTACTTC
CASSDARGMGETQYF
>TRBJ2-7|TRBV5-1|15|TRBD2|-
TGCGCCAGCAGCTTGGGGGGCAGGGAGGGCCTCGAGCAGTACTTC
CASSLGGREGLEQYF
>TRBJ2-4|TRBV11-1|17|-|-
TGTGCCAGCAGCCCAACGGGGGGCCCCCTAGCCAAAAACATTCAGTACTTC
CASSPTGGPLAKNIQYF
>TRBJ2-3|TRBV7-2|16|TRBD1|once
TGTGCCAGCAGCTTCCGACCGGGACAGACCACAGATACGCAGTATTTT
CASSFRPGQTTDTQYF
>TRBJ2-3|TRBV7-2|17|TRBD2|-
TGTGCCAGCAGCCGACAGACTAGCGGGGGGCCCACAGATACGCAGTATTTT
CASSRQTSGGPTDTQYF
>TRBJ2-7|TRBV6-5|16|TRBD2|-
TGTGCCAGCAGTTACTCGTCGGGGGGTAAAGCCTACGAGCAGTACTTC
CASSYSSGGKAYEQYF
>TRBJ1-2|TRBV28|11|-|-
TGTGCCATCCATCAAAACTATGGCTACACCTTC
CAIHQNYGYTF
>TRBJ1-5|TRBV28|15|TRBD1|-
TGTGCCAGCAGCCCGACAGGGGATGGCAATCAGCCCCAGCATTTT
CASSPTGDGNQPQHF
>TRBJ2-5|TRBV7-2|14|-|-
TGTGCCAGCAGCGGAGAACCCGGGCGGGGGACCCAGTACTTC
CASSGEPGRGTQYF
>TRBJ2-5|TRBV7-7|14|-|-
TGTGCCAGCAGCTTATCCGGCCGGCGGGAGACCCAGTACTTC
CASSLSGRRETQYF
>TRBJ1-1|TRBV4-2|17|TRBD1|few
TGTGCCAGCAGCCAAGATCGGCGACAGGGGTCGAACACTGAAGCTTTCTTT
CASSQDRRQGSNTEAFF
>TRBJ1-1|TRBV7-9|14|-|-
TGTGCCAGCAGCTTAGCTGGGGGGAAAGAAGAGGCTTTCTTT
CASSLAGGKEEAFF
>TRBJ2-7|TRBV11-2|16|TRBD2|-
TGTGCCAGCAGCTTAGCCGCGGGGGGCTTCTCCTACGAGCAGTACTTC
CASSLAAGGFSYEQYF
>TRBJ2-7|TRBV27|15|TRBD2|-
TGTGCCAGCAGTGGACTAGCGGGTGGTTCCTACGAGCAGTACTTC
CASSGLAGGSYEQYF
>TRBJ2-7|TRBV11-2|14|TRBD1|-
TGTGCCAGCAGCCCGGGGACAGGACCCTACGAGCAGTACTTC
CASSPGTGPYEQYF
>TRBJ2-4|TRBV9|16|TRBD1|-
TGTGCCAGCAGCGTAGCTGCAGGGACAGGGGATGACATTCAGTACTTC
CASSVAAGTGDDIQYF
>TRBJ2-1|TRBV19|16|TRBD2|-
TGTGCCAGTCGACGGACTAGCGGGAGTGGGTACAATGAGCAGTTCTTC
CASRRTSGSGYNEQFF